This is a list of T cell receptor beta chains from one sample in a study of beta chain features in type 1 diabetes. TCRdb's copy holds only in-frame clones and misses some; the assay was immunoSEQ multiplex PCR. This table holds 640,000 or so clones, roughly 13% found once. Sequenced sample: naive CD4+ T cells from blood. The source is a man aged 18 to 30 with type 1 diabetes. The CDR3 runs from the conserved cysteine through the conserved F or W. The order of the fields is CDR3 protein, CDR3 DNA, V gene, clone size, D gene, J gene. D genes are given only for firm matches. Clone size appears in some rows only: once, few, many, or a class for an expanded clone.

CASSLAGTSGGWGYNEQFF TGTGCCAGCAGCTTGGCCGGGACTAGCGGGGGCTGGGGTTACAATGAGCAGTTCTTC TRBV5-6 - TRBD2 TRBJ2-1
CASSAGQGYTGELFF TGCGCCAGCAGCGCGGGACAGGGGTACACCGGGGAGCTGTTTTTT TRBV5-1 - TRBD1 TRBJ2-2
CASSPRVSEETQYF TGTGCCAGCTCACCAAGGGTATCGGAAGAGACCCAGTACTTC TRBV18 few - TRBJ2-5
CASSLGISTKETQYF TGTGCCAGCAGCTTAGGTATCAGCACAAAAGAGACCCAGTACTTC TRBV7-9 few - TRBJ2-5
CSGGPGQYEQYF TGCAGCGGGGGACCGGGACAGTACGAGCAGTACTTC TRBV29-1 few TRBD1 TRBJ2-7
CASSPDRRSSNYGYTF TGCGCCAGCAGCCCCGATCGGAGGTCGTCAAACTATGGCTACACCTTC TRBV4-3 few - TRBJ1-2
CASSLEGERTQYF TGTGCCAGCAGCTTAGAGGGGGAGAGGACCCAGTACTTC TRBV7-9 - - TRBJ2-5
CASSQGLGTNTGELFF TGCGCCAGCAGCCAAGGGTTGGGAACGAACACCGGGGAGCTGTTTTTT TRBV4-3 few - TRBJ2-2
CASSGVNEQFF TGTGCCAGCAGCGGGGTGAATGAGCAGTTCTTC TRBV7-2 - - TRBJ2-1
CASTKGVSTYEQYF TGTGCCAGCACCAAGGGGGTTTCGACCTACGAGCAGTACTTC TRBV6-6 - - TRBJ2-7
CASSNRGNEQFF TGTGCCAGCAGCAACAGGGGGAATGAGCAGTTCTTC TRBV5-5 few TRBD1 TRBJ2-1
CASSLPVGRSPEQYF TGTGCCAGCAGTTTACCCGTGGGGCGTAGTCCAGAGCAGTACTTC TRBV28 few - TRBJ2-7
CASSERGVGTDTQYF TGTGCCAGCAGTGAAAGGGGAGTAGGCACAGATACGCAGTATTTT TRBV6-4 - - TRBJ2-3
CASSDANIQYF TGTGCCAGCAGCGACGCAAACATTCAGTACTTC TRBV7-9 few - TRBJ2-4
CASSQDEAGYSYEQYF TGCGCCAGCAGCCAAGATGAAGCGGGCTACTCCTACGAGCAGTACTTC TRBV4-1 - - TRBJ2-7
CASSADYHGLAYNEQFF TGTGCCAGCAGCGCTGACTACCACGGACTAGCCTACAATGAGCAGTTCTTC TRBV7-2 - TRBD2 TRBJ2-1
CASSKGEETQYF TGTGCCAGCAGCAAGGGGGAGGAGACCCAGTACTTC TRBV6-6 - - TRBJ2-5
CASSAGQGSYEQYF TGTGCCAGCAGTGCCGGACAGGGATCCTACGAGCAGTACTTC TRBV25-1 - TRBD1 TRBJ2-7
CASSSGTSGSTDTQYF TGCGCCAGCAGCTCGGGGACGAGCGGGAGCACAGATACGCAGTATTTT TRBV5-1 few - TRBJ2-3
CASSEAGGGWSNQPQHF TGTGCCAGCAGTGAAGCGGGGGGTGGATGGAGCAATCAGCCCCAGCATTTT TRBV2 - - TRBJ1-5
CASSQLGSGNEQYF TGCGCCAGCAGCCAATTAGGATCCGGGAACGAGCAGTACTTC TRBV4-1 few - TRBJ2-7
CASTVADTSYNEQFF TGTGCCAGCACCGTAGCGGATACTTCCTACAATGAGCAGTTCTTC TRBV6-1 few - TRBJ2-1
CSVEGRLQETQYF TGCAGCGTTGAAGGAAGACTTCAAGAGACCCAGTACTTC TRBV29-1 - - TRBJ2-5
CASSQTTDPLYEQYF TGCGCCAGCAGCCAAACAACCGATCCCCTCTACGAGCAGTACTTC TRBV4-3 - - TRBJ2-7
CASSSSGTDTQYF TGTGCCAGCAGCTCCTCAGGCACAGATACGCAGTATTTT TRBV7-2 - - TRBJ2-3
CASSRATPGADTQYF TGTGCCAGCAGCCGCGCCACCCCAGGGGCAGATACGCAGTATTTT TRBV5-4 few - TRBJ2-3
CAIRWEGGPDTQYF TGTGCCATCAGGTGGGAGGGAGGGCCAGATACGCAGTATTTT TRBV10-3 - TRBD2 TRBJ2-3
CAWKNRDRGHSPLHF TGTGCCTGGAAAAACCGGGACAGGGGTCATTCACCCCTCCACTTT TRBV30 few TRBD1 TRBJ1-6
CASSFLGGANVLTF TGCGCCAGCAGCTTCCTAGGAGGGGCCAACGTCCTGACTTTC TRBV5-1 few - TRBJ2-6
CASSPEGWDQPQHF TGTGCCAGCTCCCCTGAGGGGTGGGATCAGCCCCAGCATTTT TRBV2 - - TRBJ1-5
CASYTTAEAFF TGTGCCAGCTACACAACAGCTGAAGCTTTCTTT TRBV28 few - TRBJ1-1
CSVRGRAQGEQYF TGCAGCGTACGGGGGAGGGCCCAGGGGGAGCAGTACTTC TRBV29-1 few - TRBJ2-7
CASSLKAGEVDEQYF TGCGCCAGCAGCTTGAAGGCAGGGGAAGTCGACGAGCAGTACTTC TRBV5-1 few - TRBJ2-7
CASSPGTSGSTDTQYF TGCGCCAGCAGCCCGGGGACTAGCGGTAGCACAGATACGCAGTATTTT TRBV5-1 - TRBD2 TRBJ2-3
CASGQGVMADTQYF TGTGCCAGCGGACAGGGGGTGATGGCAGATACGCAGTATTTT TRBV9 few TRBD1 TRBJ2-3
CAWSGGTFEAFF TGTGCCTGGAGTGGCGGGACTTTTGAAGCTTTCTTT TRBV30 - - TRBJ1-1
CASSPPPSDEQFF TGTGCCAGCAGTCCCCCCCCATCGGATGAGCAGTTCTTC TRBV28 - - TRBJ2-1
CASSSRRGEQFF TGTGCCAGCAGCTCGCGACGGGGTGAGCAGTTCTTC TRBV7-9 few - TRBJ2-1
CASSPQGAGNYGYTF TGTGCCAGCTCGCCTCAGGGGGCGGGCAACTATGGCTACACCTTC TRBV6-6 few TRBD1 TRBJ1-2
CASTGRLYGYTF TGTGCCAGTACCGGCAGGCTCTATGGCTACACCTTC TRBV19 few - TRBJ1-2
CSVNGYTF TGCAGCGTCAATGGCTACACCTTC TRBV29-1 - - TRBJ1-2
CASSFVQTGSEETQYF TGCGCCAGCAGCTTTGTTCAAACCGGGTCAGAGGAGACCCAGTACTTC TRBV5-1 - - TRBJ2-5
CASSRQGVPDTQYF TGTGCCAGCAGCAGACAGGGGGTCCCAGATACGCAGTATTTT TRBV7-2 few TRBD1 TRBJ2-3
CASSSLTGRVEGTF TGTGCCAGCAGTTCCCTGACAGGGCGGGTCGAAGGCACCTTC TRBV6-5 few TRBD1 TRBJ1-2
CASSTGFEETQYF TGTGCCAGCAGTACAGGGTTCGAAGAGACCCAGTACTTC TRBV5-4 few - TRBJ2-5
CASSQGAAGQPYEQYF TGCGCCAGCAGCCAAGGGGCGGCGGGACAGCCCTACGAGCAGTACTTC TRBV4-3 - - TRBJ2-7
CASSLLRSSYNSPLHF TGTGCCAGCAGCTTGTTGCGGAGCTCCTATAATTCACCCCTCCACTTT TRBV5-8 - - TRBJ1-6
CASTRGGVPGETQYF TGTGCCAGCACCCGTGGGGGGGTACCGGGTGAGACCCAGTACTTC TRBV4-2 - TRBD2 TRBJ2-5
CASSPVGQRKNIQYF TGCGCCAGCAGCCCGGTGGGGCAGAGAAAAAACATTCAGTACTTC TRBV5-1 few - TRBJ2-4
CAWSNRGTSTDTQYF TGTGCCTGGAGTAATAGGGGGACTAGCACAGATACGCAGTATTTT TRBV30 - - TRBJ2-3
CASSSMGVSPNTGELFF TGCGCCAGCAGCTCCATGGGGGTTTCCCCGAACACCGGGGAGCTGTTTTTT TRBV5-1 few - TRBJ2-2
CASSQGTSGRSDTQYF TGCGCCAGCAGCCAAGGGACTAGCGGGAGATCTGATACGCAGTATTTT TRBV4-1 - TRBD2 TRBJ2-3
CSVCQTGVAIYGYTF TGCAGCGTTTGCCAAACAGGGGTCGCGATATATGGCTACACCTTC TRBV29-1 - TRBD1 TRBJ1-2
CSARLRLVKETQYF TGCAGCGCACGATTGCGACTAGTTAAAGAGACCCAGTACTTC TRBV29-1 few - TRBJ2-5
CASSLLDRGYGYTF TGTGCCAGCAGTTTACTGGACAGGGGCTATGGCTACACCTTC TRBV28 - TRBD1 TRBJ1-2
CAWRDLAERAYEQYF TGTGCCTGGAGGGACTTAGCGGAAAGAGCCTACGAGCAGTACTTC TRBV30 - - TRBJ2-7
CASSILRAPTAFF TGTGCCAGTAGTATTTTACGGGCCCCGACGGCTTTCTTT TRBV19 - - TRBJ1-1